This T cell receptor (beta chain) was sequenced in a study of early stage breast cancer tumors. About the research overall: About 70% of the 16 invasive tumors were ER+, PR+ and HER2-.

In regard to this clone: Its antigen is still unknown.

Findings of the study overall: In about 85% of the 16 patients, blood comparison separated tumor from normal breast. Chain pairing and CD4, CD8 or FOXP3 expression were not captured.

Clones were sequenced by immunoSEQ multiplex PCR, and TCRdb holds only the in-frame ones, with some missing. Of around 78,000 clones listed, around 80% are singletons. Unmatched junction bases numbered 3, after V lost 5 bases and J lost 0 bases. From germline, CDR1 is MNHNY and CDR2 SVGAGI (reference sequence). The CDR3 extends over 14 amino acids. V is TRBV6-6 and J is TRBJ2-7; 8 bases fit TRBD2. The sample was blood. This clonotype was sampled from a person between 55 and 70 years old with breast cancer. CDR3 coding DNA: TGTGCCAGCAGTACGCGGGGGGTCTCCTACGAGCAGTACTTC. Its protein is CASSTRGVSYEQYF.